The rows below give T cell receptor beta chains drawn from one sample of a study of human T cells and chemical hapten exposure. MiXCR was run by TCRdb on the RACE reads, yielding one entry per CDR3 protein. The repertoire consists of around 65,000 distinct CDR3 sequences, with around 6.5% occurring once and the leading ten covering about 3.4%. Sequenced: whole blood. The source of these receptors is a female donor in good health. Some clones in this sample may be carry-over from other donors' samples. The CDR3 runs from the conserved cysteine through the conserved F or W. The D gene is left open where the match is weak. Size tells how often a clone was seen (once, few, many) or the class of an expanded clone, and some rows leave it out.

-	TRBV4-2	15	few	TRBJ1-1	CASSQDLWQRTEAFF	TGTGCCAGCAGCCAAGATCTCTGGCAGAGGACTGAAGCTTTCTTT
-	TRBV10-3	11	-	TRBJ1-1	CAISESSEAFF	TGTGCCATCAGTGAATCAAGTGAAGCTTTCTTT
-	TRBV12-3/TRBV12-4	13	many	TRBJ2-1	CASSLTPYNEQFF	TGTGCCAGCAGCTTAACCCCCTACAATGAGCAGTTCTTC
TRBD1	TRBV20-1	12	few	TRBJ1-3	CSVPGGGNTIYF	TGCAGTGTCCCAGGGGGAGGAAACACCATATATTTT
TRBD2	TRBV15	16	few	TRBJ2-2	CATSRDREGGPTELFF	TGTGCCACCAGCAGAGATCGAGAGGGAGGGCCGACGGAGCTGTTTTTT
TRBD2	TRBV5-1	15	many	TRBJ2-3	CASGLAGTSTDTQYF	TGCGCCAGCGGACTAGCGGGAACTAGCACAGATACGCAGTATTTT
-	TRBV7-9	12	-	TRBJ2-7	CASSPGSLWQYF	TGTGCCAGCAGCCCCGGGTCCTTATGGCAGTACTTC
-	TRBV6-6	14	-	TRBJ2-1	CASSYSGGANEQFF	TGTGCCAGCAGTTACTCGGGGGGAGCCAATGAGCAGTTCTTC
-	TRBV6-2/TRBV6-3	15	-	TRBJ2-2	CASREEGSNTGELFF	TGTGCCAGCAGAGAAGAGGGTTCAAACACCGGGGAGCTGTTTTTT
-	TRBV7-8	15	many	TRBJ1-5	CASSLVDTSNQPQHF	TGTGCCAGCAGCTTAGTAGATACTAGCAATCAGCCCCAGCATTTT
-	TRBV29-1	10	-	TRBJ2-3	CSSSTDTQYF	TGCAGCTCTAGCACAGATACGCAGTATTTT
TRBD2	TRBV5-1	15	-	TRBJ2-6	CASSSSGVGANVLTF	TGCGCCAGCAGCTCTAGCGGGGTTGGGGCCAACGTCCTGACTTTC
-	TRBV29-1	15	many	TRBJ1-1	CSVDRPGDANTEAFF	TGCAGCGTTGATAGGCCAGGGGATGCGAACACTGAAGCTTTCTTT
-	TRBV20-1	13	many	TRBJ2-3	CSARSGSGDTQYF	TGCAGTGCTAGGTCCGGGTCCGGAGATACGCAGTATTTT
-	TRBV12-3/TRBV12-4	12	many	TRBJ2-7	CASSFPGAEQYF	TGTGCCAGCAGTTTCCCAGGGGCCGAGCAGTACTTC
-	TRBV12-3/TRBV12-4	13	-	TRBJ2-1	CASSGVSYNEQFF	TGTGCCAGCTCAGGGGTATCCTACAATGAGCAGTTCTTC
TRBD1	TRBV6-2/TRBV6-3	14	few	TRBJ2-7	CASSYQGASNEQYF	TGTGCCAGCAGTTATCAGGGGGCTAGCAACGAGCAGTACTTC
-	TRBV2	15	many	TRBJ1-4	CASSEAPTRGEKLFF	TGTGCCAGCAGTGAAGCGCCCACACGGGGCGAAAAACTGTTTTTT
TRBD2	TRBV25-1	17	many	TRBJ2-3	CASSEGLGRGSTDTQYF	TGTGCCAGCAGTGAGGGTCTGGGGCGGGGGAGCACAGATACGCAGTATTTT
TRBD1	TRBV20-1	16	many	TRBJ1-5	CSASGTGLHSNQPQHF	TGCAGTGCAAGTGGGACAGGGTTGCATAGCAATCAGCCCCAGCATTTT
TRBD2	TRBV28	14	few	TRBJ2-1	CASSFTSDYNEQFF	TGTGCCAGCAGTTTTACTAGCGATTACAATGAGCAGTTCTTC
-	TRBV5-6	16	many	TRBJ2-5	CASSLMSDLYQETQYF	TGTGCCAGCAGCTTGATGTCCGATCTGTACCAAGAGACCCAGTACTTC
-	TRBV5-4	13	many	TRBJ1-1	CASSLDGATEAFF	TGTGCCAGCAGCTTGGACGGGGCCACTGAAGCTTTCTTT
-	TRBV25-1	14	many	TRBJ2-1	CASSRAEGYNEQFF	TGTGCCAGCAGCCGGGCCGAGGGGTACAATGAGCAGTTCTTC
TRBD2	TRBV15	13	many	TRBJ2-4	CATLSGRENIQYF	TGTGCCACCCTCAGCGGGAGGGAAAACATTCAGTACTTC
TRBD1	TRBV6-5	14	few	TRBJ2-7	CASSSRTGGHEQYF	TGTGCCAGCAGTTCCCGGACAGGGGGCCACGAGCAGTACTTC
TRBD2	TRBV28	15	-	TRBJ2-5	CASSFGGRDWETQYF	TGTGCCAGCAGTTTCGGGGGGAGAGATTGGGAGACCCAGTACTTC
TRBD2	TRBV5-1	20	few	TRBJ2-6	CASSLAATSGRFDGANVLTF	TGCGCCAGCAGCTTGGCCGCGACTAGCGGGAGATTTGATGGGGCCAACGTCCTGACTTTC
TRBD1	TRBV10-3	15	-	TRBJ2-3	CAIRRGQGAADTQYF	TGTGCCATCAGAAGGGGACAGGGGGCCGCAGATACGCAGTATTTT
-	TRBV20-1	14	-	TRBJ1-1	CSARKGHANTEAFF	TGCAGTGCTAGGAAGGGACACGCGAACACTGAAGCTTTCTTT
-	TRBV28	13	-	TRBJ1-4	CASVGPINEKLFF	TGTGCCAGCGTGGGGCCGATCAATGAAAAACTGTTTTTT
-	TRBV21-1	13	many	TRBJ1-2	CATKTVIKTGYTF	TGTGCCACTAAGACAGTGATTAAGACGGGCTACACCTTC
-	TRBV7-3	14	many	TRBJ2-3	CASGSRDNTDTQYF	TGTGCCAGCGGCTCCAGAGACAACACAGATACGCAGTATTTT
-	TRBV18	15	few	TRBJ2-5	CASSARTERKETQYF	TGTGCCAGCTCAGCACGGACTGAAAGGAAGGAGACCCAGTACTTC
-	TRBV12-3/TRBV12-4	11	many	TRBJ1-1	CASSSWTEAFF	TGTGCCAGCAGTTCTTGGACTGAAGCTTTCTTT
TRBD1	TRBV3-1	15	many	TRBJ1-1	CASSLPGQGGGEAFF	TGTGCCAGCAGCCTACCGGGACAGGGAGGTGGGGAAGCTTTCTTT
-	TRBV9	15	many	TRBJ2-7	CASTPTGTPTYEQYF	TGTGCCAGCACCCCAACCGGGACTCCCACCTACGAGCAGTACTTC
-	TRBV2	15	many	TRBJ2-7	CASSEGASESYEQYF	TGTGCCAGCAGTGAAGGAGCTAGCGAATCCTACGAGCAGTACTTC
TRBD1	TRBV19	17	-	TRBJ2-2	CASSIGEGARNTGELFF	TGTGCCAGTAGTATAGGAGAGGGGGCGCGCAACACCGGGGAGCTGTTTTTT
TRBD2	TRBV2	15	few	TRBJ2-3	CASKESGVGSDTQYF	TGTGCCAGCAAGGAGAGCGGGGTGGGATCAGATACGCAGTATTTT
TRBD2	TRBV28	19	few	TRBJ2-3	CASSPPPGRAGASTDTQYF	TGTGCCAGCAGTCCACCACCCGGACGAGCGGGAGCGAGCACAGATACGCAGTATTTT
TRBD2	TRBV6-2/TRBV6-3	14	-	TRBJ2-1	CATETSGSLGEQFF	TGTGCCACTGAGACTAGCGGGAGTTTAGGTGAGCAGTTCTTC
-	TRBV6-6	15	-	TRBJ2-3	CASSYEKGSTDTQYF	TGTGCCAGCAGTTACGAGAAGGGGAGCACAGATACGCAGTATTTT
TRBD2	TRBV18	16	few	TRBJ2-4	CASSPVPSGTKNIQYF	TGTGCCAGCTCACCAGTTCCTAGCGGGACGAAAAACATTCAGTACTTC
TRBD1	TRBV27	15	many	TRBJ1-1	CASSRTGEMWTEAFF	TGTGCCAGCAGTAGGACAGGGGAGATGTGGACTGAAGCTTTCTTT